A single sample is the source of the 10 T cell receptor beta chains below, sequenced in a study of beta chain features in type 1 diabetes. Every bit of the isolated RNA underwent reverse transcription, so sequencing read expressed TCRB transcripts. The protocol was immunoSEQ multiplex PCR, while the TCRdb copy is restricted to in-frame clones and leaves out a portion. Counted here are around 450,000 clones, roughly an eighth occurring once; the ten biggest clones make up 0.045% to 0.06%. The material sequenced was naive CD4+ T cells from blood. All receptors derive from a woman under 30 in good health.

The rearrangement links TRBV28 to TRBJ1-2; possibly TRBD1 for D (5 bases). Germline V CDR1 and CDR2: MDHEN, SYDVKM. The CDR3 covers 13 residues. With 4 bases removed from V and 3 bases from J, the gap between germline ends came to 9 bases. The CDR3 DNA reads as TGTGCCAGCAGTTCGGGACCGCACTATGGCTACACCTTC. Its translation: CASSSGPHYGYTF.

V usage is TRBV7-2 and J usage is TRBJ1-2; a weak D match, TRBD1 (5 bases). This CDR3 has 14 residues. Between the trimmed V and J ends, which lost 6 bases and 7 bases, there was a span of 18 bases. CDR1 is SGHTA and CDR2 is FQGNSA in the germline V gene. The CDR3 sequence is CASSSRAGQGGYTF. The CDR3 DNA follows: TGTGCCAGCAGTTCGAGAGCAGGGCAAGGTGGCTACACCTTC.

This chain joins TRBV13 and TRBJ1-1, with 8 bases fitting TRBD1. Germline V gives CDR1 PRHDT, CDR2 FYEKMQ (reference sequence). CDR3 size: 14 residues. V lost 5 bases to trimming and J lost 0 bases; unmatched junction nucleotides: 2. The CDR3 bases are TGTGCCAGCAGCCCGGGACAGGTGAACACTGAAGCTTTCTTT. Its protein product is CASSPGQVNTEAFF. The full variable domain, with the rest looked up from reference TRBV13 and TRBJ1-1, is AAGVIQSPRHLIKEKRETATLKCYPIPRHDTVYWYQQGPGQDPQFLISFYEKMQSDKGSIPDRFSAQQFSDYHSELNMSSLELGDSALYFCASSPGQVNTEAFFGQGTRLTVV.

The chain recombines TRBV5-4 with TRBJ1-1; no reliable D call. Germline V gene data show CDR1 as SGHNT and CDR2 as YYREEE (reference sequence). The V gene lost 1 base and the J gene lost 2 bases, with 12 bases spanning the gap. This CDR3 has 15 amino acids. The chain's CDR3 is CASSLYLRSNTEAFF. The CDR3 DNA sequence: TGTGCCAGCAGCTTGTACCTTCGCTCCAACACTGAAGCTTTCTTT.

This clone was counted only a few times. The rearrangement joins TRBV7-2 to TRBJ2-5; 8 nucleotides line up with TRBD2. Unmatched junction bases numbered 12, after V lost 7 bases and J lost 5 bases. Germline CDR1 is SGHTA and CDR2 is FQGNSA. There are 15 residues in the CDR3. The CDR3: CASTRTLPGGETQYF. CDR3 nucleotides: TGTGCCAGCACTCGAACCCTCCCGGGGGGGGAGACCCAGTACTTC.

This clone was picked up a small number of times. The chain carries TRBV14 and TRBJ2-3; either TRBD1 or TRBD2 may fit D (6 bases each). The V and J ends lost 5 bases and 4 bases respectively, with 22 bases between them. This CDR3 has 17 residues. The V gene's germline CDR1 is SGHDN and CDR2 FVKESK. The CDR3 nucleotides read TGTGCCAGCAGCTCAAGACTCGAAGTGGAGGGGGCAGATACGCAGTATTTT. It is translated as CASSSRLEVEGADTQYF. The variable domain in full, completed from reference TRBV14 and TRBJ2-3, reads EAGVTQFPSHSVIEKGQTVTLRCDPISGHDNLYWYRRVMGKEIKFLLHFVKESKQDESGMPNNRFLAERTGGTYSTLKVQPAELEDSGVYFCASSSRLEVEGADTQYFGPGTRLTVL.

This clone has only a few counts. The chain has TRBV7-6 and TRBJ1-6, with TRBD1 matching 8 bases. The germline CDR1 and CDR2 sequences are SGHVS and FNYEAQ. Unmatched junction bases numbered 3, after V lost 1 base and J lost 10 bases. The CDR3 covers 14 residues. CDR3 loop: CASSLETGGSPLHF. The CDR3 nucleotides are TGTGCCAGCAGCTTAGAAACAGGGGGATCACCCCTCCACTTT.

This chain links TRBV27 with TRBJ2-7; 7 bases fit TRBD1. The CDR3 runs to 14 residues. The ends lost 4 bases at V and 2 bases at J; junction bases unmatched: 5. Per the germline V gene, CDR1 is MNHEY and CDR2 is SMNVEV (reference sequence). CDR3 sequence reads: CASSSRGQPYEQYF. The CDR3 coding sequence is TGTGCCAGCAGTTCCCGGGGACAGCCCTACGAGCAGTACTTC.

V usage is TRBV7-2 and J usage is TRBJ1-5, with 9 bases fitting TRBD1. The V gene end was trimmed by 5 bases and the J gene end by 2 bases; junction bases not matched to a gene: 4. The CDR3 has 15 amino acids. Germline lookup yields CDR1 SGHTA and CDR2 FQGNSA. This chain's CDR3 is CASSADRGGNQPQHF. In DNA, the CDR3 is TGTGCCAGCAGCGCGGACAGGGGTGGCAATCAGCCCCAGCATTTT. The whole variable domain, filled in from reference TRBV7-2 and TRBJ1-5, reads GAGVSQSPSNKVTEKGKDVELRCDPISGHTALYWYRQSLGQGLEFLIYFQGNSAPDKSGLPSDRFSAERTGGSVSTLTIQRTQQEDSAVYLCASSADRGGNQPQHFGDGTRLSIL.

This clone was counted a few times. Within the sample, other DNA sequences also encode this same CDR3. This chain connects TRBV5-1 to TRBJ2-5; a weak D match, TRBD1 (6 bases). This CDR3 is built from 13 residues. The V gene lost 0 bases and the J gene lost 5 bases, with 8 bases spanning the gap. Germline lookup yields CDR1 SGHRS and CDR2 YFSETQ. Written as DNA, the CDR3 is TGCGCCAGCAGCTTGGAGAGGGGGGAGACCCAGTACTTC. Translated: CASSLERGETQYF.